This T cell receptor beta chain originates from a study of blood T cell repertoires in COVID-19 (dated by TCRdb to about 2020). For the study in its entirety: The collaborator samples originated in the United States, Italy and Spain and spanned the acute and convalescent phases of COVID-19. The repertoires were made available in a free public database intended to serve as a resource for research on the immune response to SARS-CoV-2. The dataset comprised deeply sampled blood TCRbeta repertoires from subjects exposed to, actively infected with, or recovered from COVID-19. Samples came from the ongoing ImmuneRACE study (first 160 participants) plus 1,254 subjects from 6 global collaborators. A de-identified subject ID, COVID-19 status, age in years and sex were almost always included in the sample metadata. The material from the prospective study consisted of cDNA or gDNA derived from T cells, B-cell-depleted T cells, or PBMCs. Where available, HLA class I and class II types were obtained from metadata supplied by the sample provider rather than from assay-based typing.

Whole blood was collected in K2EDTA tubes by collaborating institutions according to the institutions' own protocols. Collaborator samples were shipped for TCRbeta analysis as frozen whole blood, isolated PBMCs, or DNA extracted from either sample type. V lost 0 bases and J lost 11 bases; the stretch between them is 13 bases long. The CDR3 has 12 amino acids, counting the end cysteine and phenylalanine. This entry keeps only the CDR3 DNA: 36 bases, framed from base 1. Reading the germline V gene (reference sequence) gives CDR1 GTSNPN and CDR2 SVGIG. TCRbeta CDR3 regions were amplified from genomic DNA by means of the immunoSEQ Assay, a bias-controlled multiplex PCR. On the study's bioinformatics: The number of nucleated cells in each sample was estimated by amplification of reference gene primers within the assay. To quantify the absolute abundance of each unique TCRbeta CDR3 rearrangement, sequence reads were collapsed and filtered. For each sample, productive Simpson clonality was calculated by taking the square root of Simpson's diversity index across productive rearrangements. Not all clones reach the TCRdb copy of this immuneACCESS table, which keeps in-frame sequences only. Checked studies attribute under half of the gap to unresolved V genes and leave the rest unexplained. V and J calls and clone size are as listed in that table; D and trimming were resolved from the DNA. For this sample there are 200,000 to 250,000 clones; more than 80% appear just once. In total, the top ten clones hold roughly 10% of the sample.

Overall study results and their limits: Clinical and demographic metadata were provided uncurated, with the amount varying by source and participant.

Notes on this clone: Its antigen specificity is not known. No base-level quality is on record; no much larger clone is a single base apart.

The sequenced sample was peripheral blood. The sequence derives from a woman aged 80 or over with acute or convalescent COVID-19. The chain is encoded by TRBV30 joined to TRBJ1-1; the D gene is perhaps TRBD1, on 5 matching bases. The CDR3 corresponds to CAWSVQSGWAFF. In nucleotides, the sequence is TGTGCCTGGAGTGTACAATCAGGGTGGGCTTTCTTT.